This TCR beta chain is from a study of blood T cell repertoires in COVID-19. Original processing notes: Scientists estimated how many nucleated cells there were by amplifying reference gene primers. Generated by immunoSEQ multiplex PCR, the TCRdb table keeps only in-frame clones and is missing some. V, J and clone size are those of that table, while D and trimming were read from the DNA. This sample has 390,000 or so clones, with around four fifths found just once. The ends were cut back, 1 base at V and 2 bases at J, with 11 bases in the middle. This CDR3 comprises 14 residues. Germline CDR1 and CDR2: GTSNPN and SVGIG (reference sequence).

V and J are TRBV30 and TRBJ2-5; a weak D match, TRBD2 (6 bases). This TCR was recovered from a woman between 45 and 65 years old who had recovered from COVID-19. The specimen sequenced was PBMCs or T cells enriched from blood (not recorded which). Here the CDR3 DNA reads TGTGCCTGGAGTGGGGGAGGACCTCAAGAGACCCAGTACTTC. Residues: CAWSGGGPQETQYF.